This T cell receptor beta chain was found in a study of blood T cell repertoires in COVID-19. Looking at the study overall: The analysed material was cDNA or gDNA that came from T cells, B-cell-depleted T cells, or PBMCs.

V shed 6 bases and J 6 bases; nucleotides not matched to a gene: 4. Per the germline V gene, CDR1 is KGHSH and CDR2 is LQKENI. The CDR3 sequence is 14 residues long. The repertoire was sequenced with immunoSEQ multiplex PCR; TCRdb's copy has only in-frame clones and lacks some. This table has about 190,000 clones, roughly four fifths appearing once. The genes are TRBV18 and TRBJ2-7; 14 bases line up with TRBD2. The receptor was isolated from a man aged 50 or older who had recovered from COVID-19. Sequenced input: peripheral blood. The DNA for the CDR3 is TGTGCCAGCTCGTCAGGACTAGCGGGAGGCGAGCAGTACTTC. Translated: CASSSGLAGGEQYF.